One and the same sample provided the 32 T cell receptor beta chains below, sequenced in a study of T cell responses to AZD1222 COVID-19 vaccine. Here immunoSEQ multiplex PCR was the method, and the copy in TCRdb shows in-frame clones only, minus some. Of about 110,000 clones in the sample, about 90% were seen once. The sample here was peripheral blood, taken on day 0 of AZD1222 vaccination. These receptors originate from an adult in good health.

The chain is built from TRBV18 and TRBJ2-1; tentative D call: TRBD2 (5 bases). V lost 2 bases to trimming and J lost 0 bases, with 5 bases between them. This CDR3 comprises 14 residues. Germline V gives CDR1 KGHSH, CDR2 LQKENI. CDR3 sequence: CASSPGSSYNEQFF. In nucleotides, the CDR3 is TGTGCCAGCTCACCAGGGAGCTCCTACAATGAGCAGTTCTTC. Supplemented by reference TRBV18 and TRBJ2-1, the full variable domain reads NAGVMQNPRHLVRRRGQEARLRCSPMKGHSHVYWYRQLPEEGLKFMVYLQKENIIDESGMPKERFSAEFPKEGPSILRIQQVVRGDSAAYFCASSPGSSYNEQFFGPGTRLTVL.

This clone was seen only once. Other DNA sequences from this sample encode an identical CDR3 as well. This chain joins TRBV29-1 and TRBJ2-5; unclear D gene. Germline-derived CDR1 and CDR2 are SQVTM and ANQGSEA. Trimming removed 5 bases at V and 1 base at J, with 5 bases between. This CDR3 is 11 amino acids long. DNA for the CDR3: TGCAGCGTTTATTCCCAAGAGACCCAGTACTTC. Its protein is CSVYSQETQYF.

The rearrangement joins TRBV7-2 to TRBJ2-2, with 9 bases aligning to TRBD1. The germline gives CDR1 SGHTA, CDR2 FQGNSA. The CDR3 runs 16 residues. V shed 4 bases, J shed 3 bases, and the junction held 6 bases outside the gene matches. This CDR3 reads CASSSSDRGHTGELFF. DNA of the CDR3: TGTGCCAGCAGCTCCTCGGACAGGGGTCACACCGGGGAGCTGTTTTTT.

The chain recombines TRBV6-1 with TRBJ2-7, with 9 positions matching TRBD1. Germline CDR1 is MNHNS and CDR2 is SASEGT. CDR3 length: 16 amino acids. The V gene end was trimmed by 1 base and the J gene end by 3 bases; junction bases not matched to a gene: 7. The DNA of the CDR3 is TGTGCCAGCAGTGAAGTAACCGGGACAGGGTACTACGAGCAGTACTTC. This encodes CASSEVTGTGYYEQYF.

The rearrangement links TRBV30 to TRBJ1-1; no clear D. Between the trimmed V and J ends, which lost 3 bases and 5 bases, there was a span of 7 bases. The CDR3 extends over 11 amino acids. The germline CDR1 and CDR2 sequences are GTSNPN and SVGIG (reference sequence). This CDR3 is CAWRLWTEAFF. The CDR3 nucleotides are TGTGCCTGGAGGCTGTGGACTGAAGCTTTCTTT.

This rearrangement joins TRBV2 to TRBJ1-2, with D possibly matching TRBD1 (5 bases). This CDR3 has 14 amino acids. V lost 7 bases to trimming and J lost 6 bases, with 18 bases between them. CDR1 SNHLY and CDR2 FYNNEI come from the germline V gene. CDR3 DNA sequence: TGTGCCAGCACCGATCCGGGAGGGGTTGATGGCTACACCTTC. Translated: CASTDPGGVDGYTF.

The gene calls are TRBV28 and TRBJ1-2; TRBD1 is a possible D gene (6 bases). Per the germline V gene, CDR1 is MDHEN and CDR2 is SYDVKM. This CDR3 is built from 15 residues. V was trimmed by 10 bases and J by 2 bases, leaving 20 bases between them. Here the CDR3 reads CATRPGHLLNYGYTF. The CDR3, as DNA: TGTGCCACTAGACCGGGACACCTCCTCAACTATGGCTACACCTTC.

The chain combines TRBV5-6 with TRBJ1-3; possible D gene TRBD1, 5 bases. The V end was cut by 2 bases, the J end by 4 bases, with 10 bases between. CDR1 is SGHDT and CDR2 is YYEEEE in the germline V gene. CDR3 size: 14 residues. The CDR3 bases are TGTGCCAGCAGCTTCGACAGAAGGGGAAACACCATATATTTT. Its translation is CASSFDRRGNTIYF.

CDR3 DNA: TGTGCCGTCCGGGGGGACAGGGATACCGAGCAGTACTTC. It specifies CAVRGDRDTEQYF. The chain combines TRBV10-3 with TRBJ2-7, with TRBD1 identical over 9 bases. This CDR3 has 13 amino acids. With 11 bases clipped from V and 6 bases from J, the junction kept 11 bases outside the gene matches. Per germline, CDR1 ENHRY and CDR2 SYGVKD.

The chain employs TRBV19 and TRBJ2-1; D is perhaps TRBD1 (5 bases). This CDR3 has 15 amino acids. V was clipped by 7 bases and J by 0 bases, with 13 bases between them. The germline CDR1 and CDR2 sequences are LNHDA and SQIVND (reference sequence). The CDR3 DNA reads as TGTGCCAGTAACCCCCAGGGCCTCTCCTACAATGAGCAGTTCTTC. The encoded protein is CASNPQGLSYNEQFF.

The chain couples TRBV11-2 to TRBJ1-5; possibly TRBD1 for D (5 bases). The CDR3 is 13 residues long. CDR1 is SGHAT and CDR2 is FQNNGV in the germline V gene. V was shortened by 3 bases and J by 4 bases, with 7 bases between the two germline ends. CDR3 DNA: TGTGCCAGCAGCTTTCAGGGAAATCAGCCCCAGCATTTT. Protein product: CASSFQGNQPQHF. The full variable domain, rest sourced from reference TRBV11-2 and TRBJ1-5, is EAGVAQSPRYKIIEKRQSVAFWCNPISGHATLYWYQQILGQGPKLLIQFQNNGVVDDSQLPKDRFSAERLKGVDSTLKIQPAKLEDSAVYLCASSFQGNQPQHFGDGTRLSIL.

The chain uses TRBV6-5 and TRBJ1-2; 7 bases are a match to TRBD1. J was trimmed by 5 bases and V by 4 bases; bases with no gene match: 4. Germline V gene data show CDR1 as MNHEY and CDR2 as SVGAGI. The CDR3 is made up of 13 amino acids. CDR3 coding DNA: TGTGCCAGCAGTTGGGACAGAAAATATGGCTACACCTTC. Amino acids: CASSWDRKYGYTF.

The chain recombines TRBV28 with TRBJ2-3, with no clear D. This CDR3 spans 14 amino acids. Trimming shortened V by 6 bases and J by 8 bases, and 18 bases separated the two germline ends. CDR1 and CDR2 from the germline V gene are MDHEN and SYDVKM. This CDR3 reads CASRILAAGSTQYF. Here the CDR3 DNA reads TGTGCCAGCAGGATACTCGCCGCCGGTAGTACGCAGTATTTT.

The chain links TRBV21-1 to TRBJ1-3. TRBV21-1 is tagged as a pseudogene. This CDR3 has 14 residues. CDR3 residues: CASSNTDRGHTIYF. The CDR3 coding sequence is TGTGCCAGCAGCAATACGGACCGGGGGCACACCATATATTTT.

The chain has TRBV12-3 or TRBV12-4 and TRBJ1-2; D ambiguous. This CDR3 contains 13 residues. Between the trimmed V and J ends, which lost 3 bases and 5 bases, there was a span of 10 bases. The CDR3 is CASSFGSAYGYTF. Written as DNA, the CDR3 is TGTGCCAGCAGTTTTGGGAGCGCATATGGCTACACCTTC.

The chain carries TRBV5-6 and TRBJ1-5; TRBD1 might be the D (5 bases). The CDR3 length is 12 residues. Trimming cost V 5 bases and J 6 bases, with 9 bases left between them. In germline, CDR1 is SGHDT, CDR2 YYEEEE. CDR3 nucleotides: TGTGCCAGCAGTTCTGGGGGTCAGCCCCAGCATTTT. Encoded protein: CASSSGGQPQHF. Drawing the rest from reference TRBV5-6 and TRBJ1-5, the complete variable domain is DAGVTQSPTHLIKTRGQQVTLRCSPKSGHDTVSWYQQALGQGPQFIFQYYEEEERQRGNFPDRFSGHQFPNYSSELNVNALLLGDSALYLCASSSGGQPQHFGDGTRLSIL.

The gene calls are TRBV18 and TRBJ2-7, with a possible D match to TRBD1 (5 bases). Germline V gene sequence: CDR1 KGHSH, CDR2 LQKENI. This CDR3 contains 15 residues. Trimming took off 1 base at V and 5 bases at J, with 15 bases between the two ends. CDR3 region: CASSPRGPPDDEQYF. The CDR3 DNA follows: TGTGCCAGCTCACCACGGGGCCCTCCGGATGACGAGCAGTACTTC.

V is TRBV9 and J is TRBJ2-5; 11 nucleotides match TRBD2. This CDR3 comprises 18 residues. CDR1 is SGDLS, CDR2 YYNGEE, per germline. V trimming: 0 bases; J trimming: 5 bases; junction bases outside the gene matches: 12. The CDR3 protein is CASSVGRLAGGNGETQYF. CDR3 nucleotide sequence: TGTGCCAGCAGCGTAGGGCGGCTAGCGGGGGGTAACGGGGAGACCCAGTACTTC. Together with reference TRBV9 and TRBJ2-5, the CDR3 gives the full variable domain: DSGVTQTPKHLITATGQRVTLRCSPRSGDLSVYWYQQSLDQGLQFLIQYYNGEERAKGNILERFSAQQFPDLHSELNLSSLELGDSALYFCASSVGRLAGGNGETQYFGPGTRLLVL.

The J gene is TRBJ1-2, the V gene TRBV4-1; D gene uncertain. The CDR3 spans 15 residues. The germline V gene encodes CDR1 MGHRA and CDR2 YSYEKL. V lost 3 bases, J lost 5 bases, and 16 bases lay in between. CDR3 nucleotides: TGCGCCAGCAGCCAGGCGAGAGGGAATTGGTATGGCTACACCTTC. Its protein is CASSQARGNWYGYTF.

The chain joins TRBV12-5 to TRBJ2-5; the D call may be TRBD1 or TRBD2 (5 bases each). In germline, CDR1 is LGHNT, CDR2 FRNRAP. Deletions cut 1 base from V and 4 bases from J, with 19 bases between. The CDR3 is 17 amino acids. The CDR3 DNA reads as TGTGCTAGTGGTTTGGCCCCGGGGCCCCAAAACAGAGAGACCCAGTACTTC. It specifies CASGLAPGPQNRETQYF.

The chain joins TRBV27 to TRBJ1-4; 9 nucleotides agree with TRBD1. With 5 bases clipped from V and 7 bases from J, the junction kept 11 bases outside the gene matches. The CDR3 length is 16 residues. Per germline, CDR1 MNHEY and CDR2 SMNVEV (reference sequence). The CDR3, as DNA: TGTGCCAGCAGTCCCAATAGGGGACAGGGAGGTGAAAAACTGTTTTTT. Residues: CASSPNRGQGGEKLFF.

V is TRBV9 and J is TRBJ1-2; D possibly corresponds to TRBD1 (6 bases). The CDR3 is made up of 16 amino acids. Trimming removed 0 bases from V and 4 bases from J, with 16 bases in between. Looked up from germline, CDR1 is SGDLS and CDR2 is YYNGEE. Here the CDR3 reads CASSVGQGGESYGYTF. CDR3 DNA sequence: TGTGCCAGCAGCGTAGGCCAAGGGGGGGAGTCCTATGGCTACACCTTC. The variable domain in full, with the rest retrieved from reference TRBV9 and TRBJ1-2, is DSGVTQTPKHLITATGQRVTLRCSPRSGDLSVYWYQQSLDQGLQFLIQYYNGEERAKGNILERFSAQQFPDLHSELNLSSLELGDSALYFCASSVGQGGESYGYTFGSGTRLTVV.

This chain uses TRBV19 with TRBJ1-6; a possible D gene is TRBD1 (5 bases). The CDR3 is made up of 13 amino acids. The V gene's germline CDR1 is LNHDA and CDR2 SQIVND (reference sequence). Between the trimmed V and J ends, which lost 6 bases and 9 bases, there was a span of 12 bases. In DNA, the CDR3 is TGTGCCAGTAGGGGTTTCAGGGTTTCACCCCTCCACTTT. Its protein product is CASRGFRVSPLHF.

The rearrangement uses TRBV6-5 and TRBJ1-3; D gene unclear. CDR1 and CDR2 (germline): MNHEY, SVGAGI. V lost 0 bases to trimming and J lost 0 bases, with 6 bases between them. CDR3 size: 15 residues. CDR3 sequence: CASSYSGSSGNTIYF. In nucleotides, the CDR3 is TGTGCCAGCAGTTACTCGGGTAGCTCTGGAAACACCATATATTTT.

This clone was recorded only once. The chain carries TRBV29-1 and TRBJ2-7, with D possibly matching TRBD2 (6 bases). V dropped 3 bases and J dropped 6 bases, with 12 bases sitting between them. The germline CDR1 and CDR2 sequences are SQVTM and ANQGSEA. CDR3 length equals 12 residues. The CDR3 DNA sequence: TGCAGCGTTGAGGAGGGGACTTCCGAGCAGTACTTC. This sequence encodes CSVEEGTSEQYF.

This clone occurred once. The gene calls are TRBV27 and TRBJ1-2; 8 bases are shared with TRBD1. The CDR3 runs to 15 residues. CDR1 MNHEY and CDR2 SMNVEV come from the germline V gene (reference sequence). V lost 5 bases, J lost 3 bases, and 8 bases stayed unmatched. CDR3 amino acids: CASSPRGGQDYGYTF. The CDR3 coding sequence is TGTGCCAGCAGTCCTCGGGGGGGACAGGACTATGGCTACACCTTC.

The chain is built from TRBV24-1 and TRBJ1-2; TRBD1 is a possible D gene (6 bases). The CDR3 runs to 12 residues. CDR1 is KGHDR, CDR2 SFDVKD, per germline. V lost 4 bases to trimming and J lost 8 bases, with 10 bases between them. CDR3 DNA sequence: TGTGCCACCAGTGAGGGGGCTCGGGGCTACACCTTC. It encodes CATSEGARGYTF.

This chain uses TRBV5-1 with TRBJ2-1; TRBD2 aligns across 12 bases. The germline CDR1 and CDR2 sequences are SGHRS and YFSETQ. V lost 0 bases to trimming and J lost 3 bases; unmatched junction nucleotides: 4. The CDR3 is 17 residues long. CDR3 DNA sequence: TGCGCCAGCAGCTTGGTGACTAGCGGGGGTAACTACAATGAGCAGTTCTTC. Its translation: CASSLVTSGGNYNEQFF.

This chain joins TRBV7-9 and TRBJ1-4; a possible D gene is TRBD1 (5 bases). V was shortened by 1 base and J by 12 bases, with 15 bases between the two germline ends. The CDR3 spans 14 residues. The germline CDR1 and CDR2 sequences are SEHNR and FQNEAQ (reference sequence). The CDR3 loop reads CASSLVQGRVQLFF. DNA for the CDR3: TGTGCCAGCAGCTTAGTTCAGGGAAGGGTACAACTGTTTTTT. Combining the CDR3 with reference TRBV7-9 and TRBJ1-4 gives the whole variable domain DTGVSQNPRHKITKRGQNVTFRCDPISEHNRLYWYRQTLGQGPEFLTYFQNEAQLEKSRLLSDRFSAERPKGSFSTLEIQRTEQGDSAMYLCASSLVQGRVQLFFGSGTQLSVL.

This chain joins TRBV3-1 (or the pseudogene TRBV3-2) and TRBJ1-1, with a tentative D call TRBD1 (6 bases). Trimming took off 0 bases at V and 5 bases at J, with 13 bases between the two ends. Per the germline V gene, CDR1 is LGHDT and CDR2 is YNNKEL (reference sequence). This CDR3 contains 15 residues. CDR3 amino acids: CASSQDSLRGTEAFF. CDR3 bases: TGTGCCAGCAGCCAAGATAGCTTGAGGGGGACTGAAGCTTTCTTT.

This chain links TRBV15 with TRBJ2-4; a weak D match, TRBD2 (6 bases). CDR1 is LNHNV, CDR2 YYDKDF, per germline (reference sequence). Trimming stripped 3 bases from V and 5 bases from J, with 14 bases between. The CDR3 contains 15 residues. The CDR3, as DNA: TGTGCCACCAGCAGTGGTCCCGGGGGACAAAACATTCAGTACTTC. This sequence encodes CATSSGPGGQNIQYF. Based on the CDR3 plus reference TRBV15 and TRBJ2-4, the full variable domain is DAMVIQNPRYQVTQFGKPVTLSCSQTLNHNVMYWYQQKSSQAPKLLFHYYDKDFNNEADTPDNFQSRRPNTSFCFLDIRSPGLGDTAMYLCATSSGPGGQNIQYFGAGTRLSVL.

The V call is TRBV5-4, the J call TRBJ2-3; D may be TRBD1 (6 bases). Trimming removed 4 bases at V and 4 bases at J, with 22 bases between. CDR1 SGHNT and CDR2 YYREEE come from the germline V gene (reference sequence). CDR3 size: 17 residues. Here the CDR3 DNA reads TGTGCCAGCAGCCCCGGAGCGACAGGTGGTGGGCCAGATACGCAGTATTTT. Its translation is CASSPGATGGGPDTQYF.